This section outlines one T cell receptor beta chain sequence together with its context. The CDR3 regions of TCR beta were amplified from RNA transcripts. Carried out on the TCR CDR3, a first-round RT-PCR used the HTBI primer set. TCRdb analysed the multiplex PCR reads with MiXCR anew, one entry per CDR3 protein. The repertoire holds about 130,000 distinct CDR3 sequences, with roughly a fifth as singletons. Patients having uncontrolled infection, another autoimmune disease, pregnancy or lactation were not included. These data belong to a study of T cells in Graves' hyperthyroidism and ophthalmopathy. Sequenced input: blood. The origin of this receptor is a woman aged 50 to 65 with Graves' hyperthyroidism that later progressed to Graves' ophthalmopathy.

The CDR3 reads CASSFGGIVYEQYF. The CDR3 DNA follows: TGTGCCAGCAGCTTCGGCGGGATAGTTTACGAGCAGTACTTC. The chain combines TRBV7-2 with TRBJ2-7, with D tentatively TRBD2 (6 bases). CDR1 SGHTA and CDR2 FQGNSA come from the germline V gene. V dropped 3 bases and J dropped 4 bases, with 13 bases sitting between them. CDR3 length: 14 residues.